A single sample is the source of the 5 T cell receptor beta chains below, sequenced in a study of T cell responses to AZD1222 COVID-19 vaccine (dated by TCRdb to the early 2020s). Library preparation used the immunoSEQ multiplex PCR assay. TCRdb retrieved this table from immuneACCESS and kept in-frame rearrangements only. Not all clones are present; in checked studies, unresolved V genes account for under half, and no reason is known for the remainder. This sample gives some 64,000 clones in total; roughly 84% of them show up just once. Around 7.8% of the sample belongs to the ten largest clones. The time point label for this specimen denotes: baseline before first vaccination. The specimen comprised peripheral blood, sampled on day 0 of AZD1222 vaccination. These receptors all come from an adult in good health.

The V and J genes are TRBV5-6 and TRBJ1-2; possible D gene TRBD1, 6 bases. The CDR3 has 16 residues. Deletions cut 1 base from V and 2 bases from J, with 15 bases between. CDR1 and CDR2 (germline): SGHDT, YYEEEE. For the CDR3, the DNA is TGTGCCAGCAGCTTGTCCGGGGACACCCAGAACTATGGCTACACCTTC. It codes for CASSLSGDTQNYGYTF. The whole variable domain, remainder taken from reference TRBV5-6 and TRBJ1-2, is DAGVTQSPTHLIKTRGQQVTLRCSPKSGHDTVSWYQQALGQGPQFIFQYYEEEERQRGNFPDRFSGHQFPNYSSELNVNALLLGDSALYLCASSLSGDTQNYGYTFGSGTRLTVV.

The CDR3 spells CASSLESSGGGYTF. The CDR3 nucleotides are TGCGCCAGCAGCTTGGAATCCTCAGGTGGCGGCTACACCTTC. V and J are TRBV5-1 and TRBJ1-2; no clear D gene. The CDR3 length is 14 residues. From germline, CDR1 is SGHRS and CDR2 YFSETQ. V dropped 0 bases and J dropped 8 bases, with 14 bases sitting between them.

This sequence joins TRBV15 and TRBJ1-2; 7 positions match TRBD1. Germline CDR1 LNHNV, CDR2 YYDKDF (reference sequence). Trimming cost V 1 base and J 5 bases; bases outside gene matches: 4. The CDR3 totals 14 residues. The CDR3 sequence: CATSRGQGGYGYTF. CDR3 sequence (DNA): TGTGCCACCAGCAGAGGACAGGGAGGGTATGGCTACACCTTC.

As DNA, the CDR3 is TGTGCCAGCAGTTCCGGCAGACGGATCCAAGAGACCCAGTACTTC. It codes for CASSSGRRIQETQYF. The chain recombines TRBV27 with TRBJ2-5; D not resolved. This CDR3 is built from 15 residues. V was shortened by 4 bases and J by 1 base, with 13 bases between the two germline ends. The germline gives CDR1 MNHEY, CDR2 SMNVEV (reference sequence).

This rearrangement joins TRBV4-3 to TRBJ1-3, with a possible D match to TRBD1 (6 bases). The CDR3 totals 17 residues. Germline V gene data show CDR1 as LGHNA and CDR2 as YSLEER. Trimming cost V 4 bases and J 1 base, with 17 bases left between them. This chain's CDR3 is CASSPQGGSLSGNTIYF. The CDR3 DNA reads as TGCGCCAGCAGCCCCCAAGGGGGAAGTCTTTCTGGAAACACCATATATTTT.